These T cell receptor beta chains were read from a single sample in a study of T-cell reconstitution after alpha-beta-depleted transplantation in children. TCRdb redid the calling of the PCR reads with MiXCR, one entry per CDR3 protein. This sample has around 700,000 distinct CDR3 sequences, with approximately 14% found just once. The material was PBMCs, obtained before TCRalphabeta/CD19-depleted stem cell transplant. The receptors stem from a girl aged 2 to 9 with congenital amegakaryocytic thrombocytopenia, due to receive a stem cell transplant. Both conserved end residues are part of each CDR3. A D gene is named only where the DNA matches it firmly. Size tells how often a clone was seen (once, few, many) or the class of an expanded clone, and some rows leave it out.

j_call v_call d_call clone_size cdr3_nt cdr3_aa
TRBJ2-2 TRBV7-2 NA NA TGTGCCAGCAGCTTAGTGGGGACCTCGGGCGCCGGGGAGCTGTTTTTT CASSLVGTSGAGELFF
TRBJ2-5 TRBV5-1 NA NA TGCGCCAGCAGCCAGCCTAGCGACCAGACCCAGTACTTC CASSQPSDQTQYF
TRBJ2-1 TRBV5-1 NA few TGCGCCAGCAGCCCTGGGGGGACGCCGAGGAAGCAGTTCTTC CASSPGGTPRKQFF
TRBJ1-3 TRBV20-1 TRBD1 NA TGCAGTGCTAAAGGGACAGGGGTGCGGAACACCATATATTTT CSAKGTGVRNTIYF
TRBJ2-7 TRBV7-9 NA many TGTGCCAGCAGAAAAGGACTTACGTACGAGCAGTACTTC CASRKGLTYEQYF
TRBJ1-1 TRBV4-1 NA NA TGCGCCAGCAGCCAAGACCCCCGACCGAACACTGAAGCTTTCTTT CASSQDPRPNTEAFF
TRBJ2-1 TRBV2 TRBD2 NA TGTGCCAGCAGGAGGAGAGCGGGAGGGCCCCACAATGAGCAGTTCTTC CASRRRAGGPHNEQFF
TRBJ2-7 TRBV4-1 TRBD1 NA TGCGCCAGCAGCCAAGAAGGCCAGGGGGCCTACGAGCAGTACTTC CASSQEGQGAYEQYF
TRBJ2-1 TRBV10-3 TRBD2 many TGTGCCACCATTAACCCGGGACTAGGTAATGAGCAGTTCTTC CATINPGLGNEQFF
TRBJ2-1 TRBV10-2 NA many TGCGCCAGCCAACGGTCGATTAGGGTTTACCCCTACAATGAGCAGTTCTTC CASQRSIRVYPYNEQFF
TRBJ1-5 TRBV20-1 NA many TGCAGTGCTAGAGATCTTGGCTCAACTGGTTGGGCTAATCAGCCCCAGCATTTT CSARDLGSTGWANQPQHF
TRBJ2-5 TRBV3-1 NA NA TGTGCCAGCAGCCAAGATGGGACCCGGTGGGAGACCCAGTACTTC CASSQDGTRWETQYF
TRBJ2-5 TRBV10-3 NA few TGTGCCATCAGTGGACGCCTCGAGAGAGAGACCCAGTACTTC CAISGRLERETQYF
TRBJ2-7 TRBV4-2 NA few TGTGCCAGCAGCCAGGAGGGGACTTCCTCCTACGAGCAGTACTTC CASSQEGTSSYEQYF
TRBJ2-2 TRBV3-1 NA few TGTGCCAGCAGCCAAGACAGGGTCCCCCCGGCCTGGGAGCTGTTTTTT CASSQDRVPPAWELFF
TRBJ2-1 TRBV5-1 TRBD2 few TGCGCCAGCAAGCCCGGGCTAGCGGGATTAAATGAGCAGTTCTTC CASKPGLAGLNEQFF
TRBJ2-7 TRBV6-1 TRBD2 many TGTGCCAGCACCCCATCAAGGGGAGCGGGAGAGCAGTACTTC CASTPSRGAGEQYF
TRBJ2-5 TRBV7-9 NA NA TGTGCCAGCAGCCCCCCATGGGCACTAGCTGAGGAAGAGACCCAGTACTTC CASSPPWALAEEETQYF
TRBJ2-2 TRBV21-1 NA NA TGTGCCAGCAGCAAAGGGGGCCACGGGGAGCTGTTTTTT CASSKGGHGELFF
TRBJ2-7 TRBV3-1 TRBD2 once TGTGCCAGCAGCCACACGACTAGCGGGAGTGCCTACGAGCAGTACTTC CASSHTTSGSAYEQYF
TRBJ2-1 TRBV7-9 TRBD2 many TGTGCCAGCAGCCCTCCGGGACTAGATCTAAATGAGCAGTTCTTC CASSPPGLDLNEQFF
TRBJ2-3 TRBV20-1 TRBD2 many TGCAGTGCTACAGACGACGCCGGGACTAGCGGTAGCACAGATACGCAGTATTTT CSATDDAGTSGSTDTQYF
TRBJ2-7 TRBV20-1 NA NA TGCAGTGCTAGGGCCAGGGTGGAAGAGCAGTACTTC CSARARVEEQYF
TRBJ2-5 TRBV10-3 TRBD2 many TGTGCCATCAGTGAGACTAGCGGAGACCAAGAGACCCAGTACTTC CAISETSGDQETQYF
TRBJ2-3 TRBV20-1 TRBD2 many TGCAGTGCTACGGAGCGGGAGCTGAGCACAGATACGCAGTATTTT CSATERELSTDTQYF
TRBJ2-1 TRBV5-1 TRBD2 many TGCGCCAGCAGCCTTAGCGGGAACTCCTACAATGAGCAGTTCTTC CASSLSGNSYNEQFF
TRBJ2-1 TRBV5-1 TRBD2 NA TGCGCCAGCAGCTTGGGGGGGACTAGCGGGAACTCCTACAATGAGCAGTTCTTC CASSLGGTSGNSYNEQFF